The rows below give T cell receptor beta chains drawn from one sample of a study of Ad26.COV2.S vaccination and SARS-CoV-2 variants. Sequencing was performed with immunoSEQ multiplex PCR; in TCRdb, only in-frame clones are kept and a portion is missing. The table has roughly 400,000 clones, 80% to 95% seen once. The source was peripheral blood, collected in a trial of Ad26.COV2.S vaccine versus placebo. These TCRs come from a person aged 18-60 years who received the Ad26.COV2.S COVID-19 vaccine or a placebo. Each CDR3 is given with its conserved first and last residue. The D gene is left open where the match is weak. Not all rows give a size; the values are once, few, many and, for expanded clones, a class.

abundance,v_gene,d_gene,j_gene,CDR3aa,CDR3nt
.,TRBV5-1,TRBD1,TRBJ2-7,CASSVDRDLNEQYF,TGCGCCAGCAGCGTAGACAGGGATCTGAACGAGCAGTACTTC
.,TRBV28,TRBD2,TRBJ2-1,CASRKTSGRALEQFF,TGTGCCAGCAGGAAGACTAGCGGGAGGGCCTTGGAGCAGTTCTTC
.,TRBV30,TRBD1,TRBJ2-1,CAWSTEGQGLHEQFF,TGTGCCTGGAGTACCGAGGGACAGGGATTGCATGAGCAGTTCTTC
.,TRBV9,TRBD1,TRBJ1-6,CASSVAGGGISPLHF,TGTGCCAGCAGCGTAGCAGGGGGCGGCATTTCACCCCTCCACTTT
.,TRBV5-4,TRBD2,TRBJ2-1,CASTFGRVGLAEFYNEQFF,TGTGCCAGCACCTTCGGGAGGGTGGGACTAGCGGAATTCTACAATGAGCAGTTCTTC
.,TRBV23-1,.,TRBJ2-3,CASTHPGPEPDTQYF,TGCGCCAGCACTCATCCAGGGCCGGAACCAGATACGCAGTATTTT
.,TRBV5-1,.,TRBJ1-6,CASSLQNSPLHF,TGCGCCAGCAGCTTACAGAATTCACCCCTCCACTTT
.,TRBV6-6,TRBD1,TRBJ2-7,CASGDSTYEQYF,TGTGCCAGCGGGGACAGTACCTACGAGCAGTACTTC
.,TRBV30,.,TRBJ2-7,CASHRSSYEQYF,TGTGCCTCCCACCGCAGCTCCTACGAGCAGTACTTC
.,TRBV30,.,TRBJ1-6,CAWSPGASYNSPLHF,TGTGCCTGGAGCCCAGGGGCCTCCTATAATTCACCCCTCCACTTT
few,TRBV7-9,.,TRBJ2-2,CASSLALRGNTGELFF,TGTGCCAGCAGCTTAGCGCTTCGAGGAAACACCGGGGAGCTGTTTTTT
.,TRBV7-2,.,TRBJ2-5,CASSFGQAYQETQYF,TGTGCCAGCAGCTTCGGTCAAGCGTACCAAGAGACCCAGTACTTC
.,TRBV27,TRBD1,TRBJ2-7,CASSFGTGIYEQYF,TGTGCCAGCAGTTTCGGGACAGGGATATACGAGCAGTACTTC
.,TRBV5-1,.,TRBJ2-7,CASSMLSDSYEQYF,TGCGCCAGCAGCATGTTGTCTGACTCCTACGAGCAGTACTTC
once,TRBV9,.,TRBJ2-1,CASNTEAGVQFF,TGTGCCAGCAACACGGAAGCGGGCGTGCAGTTCTTC
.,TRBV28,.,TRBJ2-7,CASIKFGGGSSYEQYF,TGTGCCAGCATCAAATTTGGGGGAGGCAGCTCCTACGAGCAGTACTTC
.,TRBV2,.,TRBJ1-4,CASSPPTNEKLFF,TGTGCCAGCAGTCCCCCCACTAATGAAAAACTGTTTTTT
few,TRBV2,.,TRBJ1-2,CASSAGTVGYGYTF,TGTGCCAGCAGTGCCGGGACGGTGGGCTATGGCTACACCTTC
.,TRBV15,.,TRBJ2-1,CATSRESGLGGGEQFF,TGTGCCACCAGCAGAGAAAGTGGGCTGGGGGGTGGGGAGCAGTTCTTC
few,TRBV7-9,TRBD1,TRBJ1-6,CATEQRQGESPLHF,TGTGCCACCGAACAACGACAGGGGGAATCACCCCTCCACTTT
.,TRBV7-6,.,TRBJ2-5,CASSIKVETQYF,TGTGCCAGCAGCATAAAGGTCGAGACCCAGTACTTC
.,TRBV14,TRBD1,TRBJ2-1,CASSQATGGGEQFF,TGTGCCAGCAGCCAAGCGACAGGGGGTGGTGAGCAGTTCTTC
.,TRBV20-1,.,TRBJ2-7,CSASNGGVSTYEQYF,TGCAGTGCTAGTAATGGGGGAGTCTCGACCTACGAGCAGTACTTC
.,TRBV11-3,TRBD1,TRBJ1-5,CASSLAGTGNQPQHF,TGTGCCAGCAGCTTGGCCGGGACAGGCAATCAGCCCCAGCATTTT
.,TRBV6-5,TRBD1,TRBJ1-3,CASSRTGYSGNTIYF,TGTGCCAGCAGCCGGACAGGTTACTCTGGAAACACCATATATTTT
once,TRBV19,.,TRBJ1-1,CASRSGQYTEAFF,TGTGCCAGTAGGTCAGGGCAATACACTGAAGCTTTCTTT